What follows are 9 T cell receptor beta chains derived from one specimen sequenced in a study of T-cell memory formation after mild COVID-19. TCRdb re-called the 5' RACE reads with MiXCR, one entry per CDR3 protein. The sample lists 95,000 to 120,000 distinct CDR3 sequences; roughly a sixth were seen once. The sequencing sample was made of PBMCs or a T cell subset sorted from them (not recorded which). Receptors originate from a man between 18 and 35 years old who had mild COVID-19 (a few samples of this study predate the infection). Cell type and time point are not known.

The V gene is TRBV4-1, the J gene TRBJ1-2, with D tentatively TRBD1 (5 bases). CDR3 size: 14 residues. Trimming shortened V by 0 bases and J by 8 bases, and 13 bases separated the two germline ends. CDR1 is MGHRA and CDR2 is YSYEKL in the germline V gene. CDR3: CASSQDAGRGGYTF. The DNA of the CDR3 is TGCGCCAGCAGCCAAGATGCAGGGCGGGGGGGCTACACCTTC.

In this sample, this clonotype turned up a few times. The chain is built from TRBV10-3 and TRBJ1-1; unclear D gene. The CDR3 spans 14 residues. CDR1 is ENHRY and CDR2 is SYGVKD in the germline V gene. V lost 4 bases, J lost 5 bases, and 14 bases lay in between. CDR3 sequence (DNA): TGTGCCATCAGTGCGAAGGAAGTAGGTACTGAAGCTTTCTTT. As protein: CAISAKEVGTEAFF.

This clonotype was counted only a few times. V usage is TRBV4-1 and J usage is TRBJ2-6; unclear D gene. Germline values: CDR1 MGHRA, CDR2 YSYEKL. The CDR3 totals 16 residues. Deletions cut 1 base from V and 1 base from J, with 8 bases between. The CDR3 bases are TGCGCCAGCAGCCAAGTCAGGTCTTCTGGGGCCAACGTCCTGACTTTC. Encoded protein: CASSQVRSSGANVLTF.

The genes are TRBV7-2 and TRBJ1-1; D remains ambiguous. Trimming took 2 bases from V and 6 from J, leaving 7 bases between them. Germline CDR1 and CDR2: SGHTA and FQGNSA. The CDR3 has 12 amino acids. CDR3: CASSLYFSEAFF. The CDR3, as DNA: TGTGCCAGCAGCTTATATTTCTCTGAAGCTTTCTTT.

This rearrangement joins TRBV30 to TRBJ1-6; perhaps TRBD1 as D (5 bases). CDR3 length: 13 residues. V lost 2 bases, J lost 9 bases, and 11 bases lay in between. Germline V CDR1 and CDR2: GTSNPN, SVGIG (reference sequence). The CDR3 sequence: CAWSLEGTSPLHF. The CDR3 nucleotides are TGTGCCTGGAGTCTTGAGGGGACTTCACCCCTCCACTTT.

This clonotype has more than one count but fewer than ten. The genes are TRBV7-9 and TRBJ1-2, with D possibly TRBD1 on 6 matching bases. This CDR3 is built from 14 residues. CDR1 SEHNR and CDR2 FQNEAQ come from the germline V gene (reference sequence). The V end lost 5 bases, the J end lost 4 bases, and 14 bases lay between the germline ends. CDR3 sequence reads: CASSEWTAIYGYTF. Here the CDR3 DNA reads TGTGCCAGCAGCGAATGGACAGCGATCTATGGCTACACCTTC. Supplemented by reference TRBV7-9 and TRBJ1-2, the full variable domain reads DTGVSQNPRHKITKRGQNVTFRCDPISEHNRLYWYRQTLGQGPEFLTYFQNEAQLEKSRLLSDRFSAERPKGSFSTLEIQRTEQGDSAMYLCASSEWTAIYGYTFGSGTRLTVV.

The chain carries TRBV6-1 and TRBJ2-7; tentatively, D is TRBD2 (5 bases). Germline CDR1 is MNHNS and CDR2 is SASEGT. This CDR3 spans 13 amino acids. Trimming stripped 2 bases from V and 12 bases from J, with 17 bases between. Here the CDR3 reads CASSETPGLEGYF. The DNA for the CDR3 is TGTGCCAGCAGTGAAACCCCCGGGCTCGAGGGGTACTTC.

The chain employs TRBV20-1 and TRBJ2-7; D tentatively fits TRBD1 or TRBD2 (6 bases each). CDR1 is DFQATT and CDR2 is SNEGSKA in the germline V gene (reference sequence). V was shortened by 0 bases and J by 2 bases, with 14 bases between the two germline ends. This CDR3 comprises 15 residues. The CDR3 DNA sequence: TGCAGTGCTAGAGATGTCGGGGGCCATCCCTACGAGCAGTACTTC. The encoded protein is CSARDVGGHPYEQYF.

This clonotype showed up just a few times. The V gene is TRBV5-1, the J gene TRBJ2-7; 7 bases fit TRBD1. V shed 8 bases and J 1 base; nucleotides not matched to a gene: 6. CDR1 and CDR2 (germline): SGHRS, YFSETQ. This CDR3 is 13 amino acids long. CDR3 coding DNA: TGCGCCAGTACCGGGACAGTATCCTACGAGCAGTACTTC. Translating it yields CASTGTVSYEQYF.